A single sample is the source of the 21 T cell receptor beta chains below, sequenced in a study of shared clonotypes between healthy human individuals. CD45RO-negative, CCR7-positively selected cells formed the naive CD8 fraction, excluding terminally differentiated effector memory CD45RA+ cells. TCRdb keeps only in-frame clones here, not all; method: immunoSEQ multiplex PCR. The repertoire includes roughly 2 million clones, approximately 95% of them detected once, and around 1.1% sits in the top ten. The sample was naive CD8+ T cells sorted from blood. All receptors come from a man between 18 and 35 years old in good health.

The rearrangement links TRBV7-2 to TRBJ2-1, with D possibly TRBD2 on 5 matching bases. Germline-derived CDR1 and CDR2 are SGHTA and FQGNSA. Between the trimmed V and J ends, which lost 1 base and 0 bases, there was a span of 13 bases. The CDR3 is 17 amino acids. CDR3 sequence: CASSLVAGLSSYNEQFF. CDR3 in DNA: TGTGCCAGCAGCTTAGTTGCGGGCCTGAGCTCCTACAATGAGCAGTTCTTC.

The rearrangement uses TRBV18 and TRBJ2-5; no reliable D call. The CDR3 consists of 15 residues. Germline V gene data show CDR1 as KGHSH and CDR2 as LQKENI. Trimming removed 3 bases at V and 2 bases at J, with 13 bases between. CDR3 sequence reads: CASSPQDIPQETQYF. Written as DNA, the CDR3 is TGTGCCAGCTCACCGCAGGATATACCTCAAGAGACCCAGTACTTC.

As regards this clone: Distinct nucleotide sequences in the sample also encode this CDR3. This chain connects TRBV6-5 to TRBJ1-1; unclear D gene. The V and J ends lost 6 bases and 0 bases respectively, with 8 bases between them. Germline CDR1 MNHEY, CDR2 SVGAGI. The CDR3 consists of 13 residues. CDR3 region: CASRPTVNTEAFF. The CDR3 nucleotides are TGTGCCAGCAGGCCTACAGTGAACACTGAAGCTTTCTTT.

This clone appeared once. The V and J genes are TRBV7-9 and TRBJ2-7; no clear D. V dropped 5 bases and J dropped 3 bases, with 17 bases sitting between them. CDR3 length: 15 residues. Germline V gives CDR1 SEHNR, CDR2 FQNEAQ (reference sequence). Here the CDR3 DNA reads TGTGCCAGCAGCCCACGGACGGGCACAGACTACGAGCAGTACTTC. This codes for CASSPRTGTDYEQYF.

For the CDR3, the DNA is TGTGCCAGCAGCTACTCGGGGGAGCAGTACTTC. Its protein is CASSYSGEQYF. This chain connects TRBV5-4 to TRBJ2-7; D is possibly TRBD2 (5 bases). In germline, CDR1 is SGHNT, CDR2 YYREEE (reference sequence). V dropped 3 bases and J dropped 7 bases, with 8 bases sitting between them. The CDR3 is made up of 11 amino acids.

CDR3 residues: CASSLRGSDSPLHF. DNA of the CDR3: TGTGCCAGCAGCTTGCGGGGCTCTGATTCACCCCTCCACTTT. The chain combines TRBV11-2 with TRBJ1-6; perhaps TRBD1 as D (5 bases). Between the trimmed V and J ends, which lost 3 bases and 8 bases, there was a span of 11 bases. The CDR3 loop spans 14 amino acids. Looked up from germline, CDR1 is SGHAT and CDR2 is FQNNGV.

The CDR3 is CASSLIAGDEQYF. The CDR3 DNA reads TGTGCCAGCAGCTTAATAGCGGGAGACGAGCAGTACTTC. This rearrangement joins TRBV11-2 to TRBJ2-7; TRBD2 aligns across 9 bases. Germline values: CDR1 SGHAT, CDR2 FQNNGV. The CDR3 has 13 amino acids. The V and J ends lost 2 bases and 5 bases, in that order; junction bases with no gene match: 1.

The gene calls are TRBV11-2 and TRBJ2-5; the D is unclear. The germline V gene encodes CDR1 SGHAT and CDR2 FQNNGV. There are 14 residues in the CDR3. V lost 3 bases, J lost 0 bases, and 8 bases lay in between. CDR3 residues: CASSFVEYQETQYF. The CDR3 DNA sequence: TGTGCCAGCAGCTTTGTGGAGTACCAAGAGACCCAGTACTTC. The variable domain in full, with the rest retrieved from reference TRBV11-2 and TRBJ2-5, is EAGVAQSPRYKIIEKRQSVAFWCNPISGHATLYWYQQILGQGPKLLIQFQNNGVVDDSQLPKDRFSAERLKGVDSTLKIQPAKLEDSAVYLCASSFVEYQETQYFGPGTRLLVL.

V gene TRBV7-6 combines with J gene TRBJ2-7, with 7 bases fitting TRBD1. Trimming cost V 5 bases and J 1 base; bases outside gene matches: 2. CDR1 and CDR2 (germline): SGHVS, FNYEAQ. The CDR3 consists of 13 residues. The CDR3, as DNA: TGTGCCAGCAGCAAGGGGGCTTCCTACGAGCAGTACTTC. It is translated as CASSKGASYEQYF. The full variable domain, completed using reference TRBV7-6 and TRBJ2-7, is GAGVSQSPRYKVTKRGQDVALRCDPISGHVSLYWYRQALGQGPEFLTYFNYEAQQDKSGLPNDRFSAERPEGSISTLTIQRTEQRDSAMYRCASSKGASYEQYFGPGTRLTVT.

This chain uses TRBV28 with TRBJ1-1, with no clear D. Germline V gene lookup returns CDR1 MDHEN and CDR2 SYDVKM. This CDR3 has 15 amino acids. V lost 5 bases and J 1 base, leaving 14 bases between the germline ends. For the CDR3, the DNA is TGTGCCAGCAGTCCCTGGGGAGAGGGGAACACTGAAGCTTTCTTT. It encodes CASSPWGEGNTEAFF.

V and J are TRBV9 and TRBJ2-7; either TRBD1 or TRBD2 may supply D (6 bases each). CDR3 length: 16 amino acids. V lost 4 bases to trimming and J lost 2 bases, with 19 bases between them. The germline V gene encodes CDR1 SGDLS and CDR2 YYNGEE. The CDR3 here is CASSPEGGTQAYEQYF. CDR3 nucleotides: TGTGCCAGCAGCCCCGAAGGGGGGACTCAAGCCTACGAGCAGTACTTC. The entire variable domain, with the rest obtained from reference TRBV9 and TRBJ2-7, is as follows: DSGVTQTPKHLITATGQRVTLRCSPRSGDLSVYWYQQSLDQGLQFLIQYYNGEERAKGNILERFSAQQFPDLHSELNLSSLELGDSALYFCASSPEGGTQAYEQYFGPGTRLTVT.

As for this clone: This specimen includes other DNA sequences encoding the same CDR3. The CDR3 is CASSLAYSYEQYF. CDR3 nucleotide sequence: TGTGCCAGCAGCTTAGCTTACAGTTACGAGCAGTACTTC. The chain combines TRBV7-9 with TRBJ2-7; D unresolved. Germline CDR1 reads SEHNR; CDR2 reads FQNEAQ (reference sequence). The CDR3 totals 13 residues. The V gene lost 0 bases and the J gene lost 4 bases, with 7 bases spanning the gap.

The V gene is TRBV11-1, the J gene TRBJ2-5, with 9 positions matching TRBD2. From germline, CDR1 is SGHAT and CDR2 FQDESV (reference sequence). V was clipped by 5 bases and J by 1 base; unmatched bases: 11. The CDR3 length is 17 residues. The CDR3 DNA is TGTGCCAGCAGCAATGAAAGTGCGGGGGGGTTCCAAGAGACCCAGTACTTC. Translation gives CASSNESAGGFQETQYF.

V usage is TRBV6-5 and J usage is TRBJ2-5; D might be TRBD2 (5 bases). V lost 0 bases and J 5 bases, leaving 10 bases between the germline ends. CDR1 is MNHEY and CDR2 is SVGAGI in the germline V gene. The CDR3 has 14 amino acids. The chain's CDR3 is CASSYSSGMETQYF. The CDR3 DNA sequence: TGTGCCAGCAGTTACTCTTCGGGGATGGAGACCCAGTACTTC.

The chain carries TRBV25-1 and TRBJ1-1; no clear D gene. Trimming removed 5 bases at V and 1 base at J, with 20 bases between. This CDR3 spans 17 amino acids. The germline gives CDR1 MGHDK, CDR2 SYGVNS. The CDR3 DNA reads TGTGCCAGCAGTCCCTTTGAAATCAGTCGGGGGAACACTGAAGCTTTCTTT. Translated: CASSPFEISRGNTEAFF.

CDR3 amino acids: CASSEQGSGANVLTF. The DNA of the CDR3 is TGTGCCAGCAGCGAGCAGGGTTCTGGGGCCAACGTCCTGACTTTC. The rearrangement links TRBV9 to TRBJ2-6; possible D gene TRBD1, 5 bases. V gave up 3 bases and J gave up 1 base, with 8 bases separating them. The CDR3 is 15 residues long. Germline V lookup: CDR1 SGDLS, CDR2 YYNGEE.

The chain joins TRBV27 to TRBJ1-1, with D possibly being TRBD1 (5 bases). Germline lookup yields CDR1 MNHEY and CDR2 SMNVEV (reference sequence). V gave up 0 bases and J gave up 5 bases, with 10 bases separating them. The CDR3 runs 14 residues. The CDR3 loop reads CASSLSGRWTEAFF. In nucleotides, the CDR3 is TGTGCCAGCAGTTTATCGGGGCGGTGGACTGAAGCTTTCTTT.

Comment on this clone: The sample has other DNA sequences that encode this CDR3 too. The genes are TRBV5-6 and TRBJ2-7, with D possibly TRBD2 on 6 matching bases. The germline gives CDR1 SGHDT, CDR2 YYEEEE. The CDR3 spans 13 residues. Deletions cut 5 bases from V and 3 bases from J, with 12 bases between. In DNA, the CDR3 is TGTGCCAGCAGTTCCGGGACTCACTACGAGCAGTACTTC. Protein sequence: CASSSGTHYEQYF.

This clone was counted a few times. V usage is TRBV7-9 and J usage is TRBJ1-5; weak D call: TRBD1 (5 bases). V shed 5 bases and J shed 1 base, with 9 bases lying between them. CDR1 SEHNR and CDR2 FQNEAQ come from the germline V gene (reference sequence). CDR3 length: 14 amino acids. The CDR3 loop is CASSAGVSNQPQHF. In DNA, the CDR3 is TGTGCCAGCAGCGCGGGGGTCAGCAATCAGCCCCAGCATTTT.

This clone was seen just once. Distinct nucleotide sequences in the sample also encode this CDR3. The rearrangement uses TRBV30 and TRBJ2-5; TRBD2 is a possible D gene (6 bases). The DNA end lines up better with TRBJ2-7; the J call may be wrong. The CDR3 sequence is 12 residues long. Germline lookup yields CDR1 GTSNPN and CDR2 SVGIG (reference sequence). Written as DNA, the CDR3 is TGTGCCTGGAGTAGGACTACCTACGAGCAGTACTTC. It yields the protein CAWSRTTYEQYF.

DNA of the CDR3: TGTGCCTGGAGTGATACTAGCGGGATTCGCACAGATACGCAGTATTTT. It codes for CAWSDTSGIRTDTQYF. V usage is TRBV30 and J usage is TRBJ2-3; 10 nucleotides line up with TRBD2. With 1 base clipped from V and 1 base from J, the junction kept 5 bases outside the gene matches. Germline V gene data show CDR1 as GTSNPN and CDR2 as SVGIG (reference sequence). The CDR3 is 16 residues long.